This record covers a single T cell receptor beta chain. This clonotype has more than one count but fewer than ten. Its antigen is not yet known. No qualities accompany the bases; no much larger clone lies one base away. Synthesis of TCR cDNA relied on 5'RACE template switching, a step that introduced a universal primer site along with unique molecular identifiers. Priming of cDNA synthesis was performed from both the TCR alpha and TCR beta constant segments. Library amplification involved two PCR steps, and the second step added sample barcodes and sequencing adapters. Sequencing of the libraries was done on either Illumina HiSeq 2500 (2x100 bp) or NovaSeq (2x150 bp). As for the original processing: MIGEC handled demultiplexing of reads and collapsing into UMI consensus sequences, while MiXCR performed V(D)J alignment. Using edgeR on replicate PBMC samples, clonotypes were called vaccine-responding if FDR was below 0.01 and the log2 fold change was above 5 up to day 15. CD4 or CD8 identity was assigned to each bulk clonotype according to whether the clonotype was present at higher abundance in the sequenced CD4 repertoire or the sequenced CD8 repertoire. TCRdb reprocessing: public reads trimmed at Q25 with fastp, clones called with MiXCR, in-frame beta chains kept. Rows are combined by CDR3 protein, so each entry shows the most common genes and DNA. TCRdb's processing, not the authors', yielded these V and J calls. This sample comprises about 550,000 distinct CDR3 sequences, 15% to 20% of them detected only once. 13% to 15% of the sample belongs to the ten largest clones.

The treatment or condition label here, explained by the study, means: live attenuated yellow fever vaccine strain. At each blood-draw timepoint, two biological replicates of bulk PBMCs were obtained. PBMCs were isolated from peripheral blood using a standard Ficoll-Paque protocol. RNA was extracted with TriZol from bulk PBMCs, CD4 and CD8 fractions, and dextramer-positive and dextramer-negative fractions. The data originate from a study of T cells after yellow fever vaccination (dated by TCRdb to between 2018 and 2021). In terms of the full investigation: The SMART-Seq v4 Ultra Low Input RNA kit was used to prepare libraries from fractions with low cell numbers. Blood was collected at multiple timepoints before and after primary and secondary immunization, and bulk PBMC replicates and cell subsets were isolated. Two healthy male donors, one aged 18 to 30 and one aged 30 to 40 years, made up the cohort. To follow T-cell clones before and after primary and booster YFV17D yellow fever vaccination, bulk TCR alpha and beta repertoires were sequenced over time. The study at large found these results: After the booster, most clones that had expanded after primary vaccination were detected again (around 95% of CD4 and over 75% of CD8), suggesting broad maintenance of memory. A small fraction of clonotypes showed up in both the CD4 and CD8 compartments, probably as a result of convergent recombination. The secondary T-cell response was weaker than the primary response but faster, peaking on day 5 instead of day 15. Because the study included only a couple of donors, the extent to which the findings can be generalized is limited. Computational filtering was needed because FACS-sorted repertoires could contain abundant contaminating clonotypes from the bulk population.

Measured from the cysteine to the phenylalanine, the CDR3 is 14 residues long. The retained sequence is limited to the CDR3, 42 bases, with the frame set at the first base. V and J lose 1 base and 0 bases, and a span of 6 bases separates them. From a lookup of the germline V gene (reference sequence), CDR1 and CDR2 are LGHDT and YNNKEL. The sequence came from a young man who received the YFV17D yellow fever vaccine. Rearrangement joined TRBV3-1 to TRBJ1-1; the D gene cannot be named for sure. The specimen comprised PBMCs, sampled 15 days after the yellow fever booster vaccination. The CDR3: CASSQGRLNTEAFF. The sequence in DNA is TGTGCCAGCAGCCAAGGACGGCTGAACACTGAAGCTTTCTTT. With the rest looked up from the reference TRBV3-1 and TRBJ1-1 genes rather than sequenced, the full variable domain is DTAVSQTPKYLVTQMGNDKSIKCEQNLGHDTMYWYKQDSKKFLKIMFSYNNKELIINETVPNRFSPKSPDKAHLNLHINSLELGDSAVYFCASSQGRLNTEAFFGQGTRLTVV.